These T cell receptor beta chains were read from a single sample in a study of blood T cell repertoires in COVID-19. Data came from immunoSEQ multiplex PCR; TCRdb stores just in-frame clones and leaves some out. Counted here are 150,000 to 200,000 clones, 70% to 85% occurring once; the ten biggest clones make up about a fifth. What was sequenced was peripheral blood. The origin of the receptors is a woman of 80 years or more with acute or convalescent COVID-19. The CDR3 runs from the conserved cysteine through the conserved F or W.

j_call v_call cdr3_aa
TRBJ2-5 TRBV11-2 CASSFNPRQETQYF
TRBJ1-5 TRBV19 CASSALGEDQPQHF
TRBJ2-7 TRBV5-1 CASSRGLAGVELYEQYF
TRBJ1-5 TRBV28 CASSIYRGGQPQHF
TRBJ1-1 TRBV27 CASSLRYRVWVTEAFF
TRBJ2-1 TRBV5-6 CASSLLGQGAYNEQFF
TRBJ1-5 TRBV27 CASSRQGGALGGQPQHF
TRBJ2-2 TRBV7-9 CASSSLRGRTTGELFF
TRBJ2-2 TRBV20-1 CSASRLAGRSGELFF
TRBJ1-1 TRBV5-1 CASSFSGQGNTEAFF